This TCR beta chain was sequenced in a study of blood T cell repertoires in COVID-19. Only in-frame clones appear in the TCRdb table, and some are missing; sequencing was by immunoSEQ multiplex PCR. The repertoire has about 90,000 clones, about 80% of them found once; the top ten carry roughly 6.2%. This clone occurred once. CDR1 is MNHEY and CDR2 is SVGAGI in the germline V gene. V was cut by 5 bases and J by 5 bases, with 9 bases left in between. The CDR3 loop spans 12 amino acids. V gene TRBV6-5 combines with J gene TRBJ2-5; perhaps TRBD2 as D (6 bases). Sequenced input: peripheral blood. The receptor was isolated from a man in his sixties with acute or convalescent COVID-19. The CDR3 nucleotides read TGTGCCAGCAGTAGGGGAGGCGAGACCCAGTACTTC. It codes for CASSRGGETQYF.